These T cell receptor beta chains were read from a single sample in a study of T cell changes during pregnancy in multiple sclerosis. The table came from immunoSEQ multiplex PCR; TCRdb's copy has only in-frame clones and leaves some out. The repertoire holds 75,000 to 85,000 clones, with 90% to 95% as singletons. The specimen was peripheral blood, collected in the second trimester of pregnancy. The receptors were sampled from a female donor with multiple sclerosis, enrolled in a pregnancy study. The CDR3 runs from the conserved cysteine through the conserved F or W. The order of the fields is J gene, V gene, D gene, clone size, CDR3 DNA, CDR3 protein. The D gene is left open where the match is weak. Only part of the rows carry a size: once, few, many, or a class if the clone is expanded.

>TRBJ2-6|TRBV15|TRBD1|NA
TGTGCCACCAGCAGAGTTAGGCAGGGGGCTCGTGGGGCCAACGTCCTGACTTTC
CATSRVRQGARGANVLTF
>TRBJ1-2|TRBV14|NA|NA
TGTGCCAGCAGCCCGGGACTCTATGGCTACACCTTC
CASSPGLYGYTF
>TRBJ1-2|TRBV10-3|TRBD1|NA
TGTGCCATCAGTGAGTCTATCCAGGGGGACTACACCTTC
CAISESIQGDYTF
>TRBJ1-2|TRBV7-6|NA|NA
TGTGCCAGCAGATCTGAGCCGGGGTCCCATACCTATGGCTACACCTTC
CASRSEPGSHTYGYTF
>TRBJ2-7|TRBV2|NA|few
TGTGCCAGCAGTGAATGGCGGGTACTCGAGCAGTACTTC
CASSEWRVLEQYF
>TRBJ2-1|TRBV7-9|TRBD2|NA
TGTGCCAGCAGCCCTCTTGGTGGGAGGGCCAATGAGCAGTTCTTC
CASSPLGGRANEQFF
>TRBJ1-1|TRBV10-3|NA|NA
TGTGCCATCAGTGAGTTCTCAGGGTGGACTAGCACTGAAGCTTTCTTT
CAISEFSGWTSTEAFF
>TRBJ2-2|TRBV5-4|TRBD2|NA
TGTGCCAGCAGACTAGCGGGGGGTAAAACCGGGGAGCTGTTTTTT
CASRLAGGKTGELFF
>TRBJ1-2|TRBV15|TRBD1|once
TGTGCCACCAGCGCCCCGGGACAGAACTATGGCTACACCTTC
CATSAPGQNYGYTF
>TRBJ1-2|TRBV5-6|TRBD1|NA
TGTGCCAGCAGCTTTGGGACAGGGGCACCGGCGGGCTACACCTTC
CASSFGTGAPAGYTF
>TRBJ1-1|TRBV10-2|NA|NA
TGCGCCAGCATAGTGGGAAGGGGTGCTGAAGCTTTCTTT
CASIVGRGAEAFF
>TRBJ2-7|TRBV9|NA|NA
TGTGCCAGCAGCGGTATGTCCGGCTACGAGCAGTACTTC
CASSGMSGYEQYF
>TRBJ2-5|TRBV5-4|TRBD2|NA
TGTGCCAGCAGCCCTGGGGCGGGGGGGGCAGAGACCCAGTACTTC
CASSPGAGGAETQYF
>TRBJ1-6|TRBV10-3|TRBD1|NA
TGTGCCATCGACCCAGGGGGCTATAATTCACCCCTCCACTTT
CAIDPGGYNSPLHF
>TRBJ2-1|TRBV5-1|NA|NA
TGCGCCAGCAGCCCGAACTCCTTCTCCTACAATGAGCAGTTCTTC
CASSPNSFSYNEQFF
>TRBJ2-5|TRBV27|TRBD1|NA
TGTGCCAGCAGTTTGGCTGCGACAGGGCGAGAGACCCAGTACTTC
CASSLAATGRETQYF
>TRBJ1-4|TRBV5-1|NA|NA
TGCGCCAGCAGGCCGGGGGGACCGTTAACTAATGAAAAACTGTTTTTT
CASRPGGPLTNEKLFF
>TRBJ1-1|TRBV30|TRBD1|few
TGTGCCTGGAGTATAGGACAGGGGTCCACTGAAGCTTTCTTT
CAWSIGQGSTEAFF
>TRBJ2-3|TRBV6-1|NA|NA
TGTGCCAGCAGTGCGGACATAGTTCGGTATTTT
CASSADIVRYF
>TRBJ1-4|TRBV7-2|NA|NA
TGTGCCAGCAGCCGTCCCACGGGGTTGGAAAAACTGTTTTTT
CASSRPTGLEKLFF
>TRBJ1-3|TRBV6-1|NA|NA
TGTGCCAGCAGTGAAGTCGAGGGGGGGGGCTCGGGAAACACCATATATTTT
CASSEVEGGGSGNTIYF
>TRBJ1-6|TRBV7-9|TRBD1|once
TGTGCCAGCAGCTCGGGGACAGGGCTCGTCCCCCTCCACTTT
CASSSGTGLVPLHF
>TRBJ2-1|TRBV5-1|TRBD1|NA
TGCGCCAGCAGCACCCGACAGGGTTCCTACAATGAGCAGTTCTTC
CASSTRQGSYNEQFF
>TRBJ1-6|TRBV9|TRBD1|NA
TGTGCCAGCAGCCCGCGGGGACAGCTTAATTCACCCCTCCACTTT
CASSPRGQLNSPLHF
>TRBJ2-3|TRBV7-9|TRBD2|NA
TGTGCCAGCAGCTTTGGACTAGCGGGAGATACGCAGTATTTT
CASSFGLAGDTQYF
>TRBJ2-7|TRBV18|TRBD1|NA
TGTGCCAGCTCCCCCGGGACAGGGGCCTACGAGCAGTACTTC
CASSPGTGAYEQYF
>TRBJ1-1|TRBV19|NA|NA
TGTGCCAGTAGTTCCACGGGGGGCCTAAACACTGAAGCTTTCTTT
CASSSTGGLNTEAFF
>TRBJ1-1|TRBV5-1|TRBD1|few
TGCGCCAGCAGCTTGGGACAGGGACGAACTGAAGCTTTCTTT
CASSLGQGRTEAFF
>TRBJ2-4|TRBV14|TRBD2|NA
TGTGCCAGCAGCCAAGAGCGGGAGAGGGCCTCTGGGGCCAAAAACATTCAGTACTTC
CASSQERERASGAKNIQYF
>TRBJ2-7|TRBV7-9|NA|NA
TGTGCCAGCAGCTTCGACGGGTACGAGCAGTACTTC
CASSFDGYEQYF
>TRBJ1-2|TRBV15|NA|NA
TGTGCCACCAGCACCGACAGCTACTATGGCTACACCTTC
CATSTDSYYGYTF
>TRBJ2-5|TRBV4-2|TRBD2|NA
TGTGCCAGCAGCCAATTACTAGCGGGGGGACAAGAGACCCAGTACTTC
CASSQLLAGGQETQYF
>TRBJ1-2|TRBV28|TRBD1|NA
TGTGCCAGCGAGGGGGACAGGACCTCTAGTAGCTACACCTTC
CASEGDRTSSSYTF
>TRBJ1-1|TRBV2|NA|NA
TGTGCCAGCAGGCAAGACGGGAGAGAAGCTTTCTTT
CASRQDGREAFF
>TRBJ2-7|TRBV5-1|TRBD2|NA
TGCGCCAGCAGCTTTGGTCTAGCGGGGGACTACGAGCAGTACTTC
CASSFGLAGDYEQYF